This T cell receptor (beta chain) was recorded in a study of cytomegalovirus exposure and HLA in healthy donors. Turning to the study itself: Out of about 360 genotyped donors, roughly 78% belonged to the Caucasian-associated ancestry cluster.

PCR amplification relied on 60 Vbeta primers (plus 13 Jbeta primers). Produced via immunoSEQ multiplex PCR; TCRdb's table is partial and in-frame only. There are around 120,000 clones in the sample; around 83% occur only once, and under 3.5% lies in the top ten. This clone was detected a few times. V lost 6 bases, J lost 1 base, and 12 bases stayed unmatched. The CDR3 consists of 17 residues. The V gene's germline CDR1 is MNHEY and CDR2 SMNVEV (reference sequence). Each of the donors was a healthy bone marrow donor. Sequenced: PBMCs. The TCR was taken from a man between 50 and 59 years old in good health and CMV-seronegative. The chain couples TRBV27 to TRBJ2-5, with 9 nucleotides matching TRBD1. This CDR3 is CASSHRGTGSSQETQYF. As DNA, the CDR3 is TGTGCCAGCAGCCACCGTGGGACAGGGTCTTCCCAAGAGACCCAGTACTTC.